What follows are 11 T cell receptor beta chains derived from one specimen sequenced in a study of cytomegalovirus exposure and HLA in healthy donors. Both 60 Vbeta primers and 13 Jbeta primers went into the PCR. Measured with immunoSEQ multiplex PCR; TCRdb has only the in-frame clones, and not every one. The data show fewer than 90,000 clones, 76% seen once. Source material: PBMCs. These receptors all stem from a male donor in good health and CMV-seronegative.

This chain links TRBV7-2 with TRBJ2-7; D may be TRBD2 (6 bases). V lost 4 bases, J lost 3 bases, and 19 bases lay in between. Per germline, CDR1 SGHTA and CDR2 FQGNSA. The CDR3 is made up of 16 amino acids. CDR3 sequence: CASSYRTGTVGYEQYF. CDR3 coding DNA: TGTGCCAGCAGCTACCGAACCGGGACTGTCGGCTACGAGCAGTACTTC.

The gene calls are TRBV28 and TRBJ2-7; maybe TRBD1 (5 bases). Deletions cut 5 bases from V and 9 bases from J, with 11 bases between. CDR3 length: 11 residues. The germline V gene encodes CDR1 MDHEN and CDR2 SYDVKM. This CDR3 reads CASSTGIGQYF. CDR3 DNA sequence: TGTGCCAGCAGTACAGGTATCGGGCAGTACTTC.

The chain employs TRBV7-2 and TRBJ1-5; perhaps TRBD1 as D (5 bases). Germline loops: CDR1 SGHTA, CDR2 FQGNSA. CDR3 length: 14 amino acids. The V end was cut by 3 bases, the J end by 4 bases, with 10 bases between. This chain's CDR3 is CASSLGGWNQPQHF. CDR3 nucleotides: TGTGCCAGCAGCTTGGGGGGTTGGAATCAGCCCCAGCATTTT.

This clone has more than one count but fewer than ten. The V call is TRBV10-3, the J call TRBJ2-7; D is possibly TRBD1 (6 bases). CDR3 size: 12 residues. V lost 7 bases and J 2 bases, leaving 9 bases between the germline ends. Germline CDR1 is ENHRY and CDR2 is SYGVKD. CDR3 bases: TGTGCCATCAAGGACAGTACCTACGAGCAGTACTTC. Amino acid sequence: CAIKDSTYEQYF.

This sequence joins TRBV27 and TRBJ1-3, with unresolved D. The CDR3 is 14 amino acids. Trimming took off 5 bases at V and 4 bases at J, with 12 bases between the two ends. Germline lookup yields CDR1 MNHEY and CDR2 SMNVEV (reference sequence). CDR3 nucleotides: TGTGCCAGCAGTCCCTCGCGGGCCGGAAACACCATATATTTT. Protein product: CASSPSRAGNTIYF.

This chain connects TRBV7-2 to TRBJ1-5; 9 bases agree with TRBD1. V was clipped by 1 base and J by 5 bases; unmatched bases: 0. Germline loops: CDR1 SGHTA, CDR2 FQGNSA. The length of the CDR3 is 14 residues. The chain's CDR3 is CASSLGDRDQPQHF. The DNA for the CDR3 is TGTGCCAGCAGCTTAGGGGACAGGGATCAGCCCCAGCATTTT.

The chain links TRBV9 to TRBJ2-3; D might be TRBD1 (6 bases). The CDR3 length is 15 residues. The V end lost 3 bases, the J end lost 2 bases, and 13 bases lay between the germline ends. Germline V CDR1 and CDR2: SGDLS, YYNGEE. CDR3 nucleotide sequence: TGTGCCAGCAGCGCAACGGGGACACTCACAGATACGCAGTATTTT. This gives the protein CASSATGTLTDTQYF.

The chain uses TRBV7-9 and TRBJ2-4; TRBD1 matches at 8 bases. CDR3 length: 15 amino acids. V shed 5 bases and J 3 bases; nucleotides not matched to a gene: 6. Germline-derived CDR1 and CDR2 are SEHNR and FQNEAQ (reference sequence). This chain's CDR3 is CASSTPTGVKNIQYF. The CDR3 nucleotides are TGTGCCAGCAGCACCCCGACAGGGGTCAAAAACATTCAGTACTTC. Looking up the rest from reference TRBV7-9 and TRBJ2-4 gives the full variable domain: DTGVSQNPRHKITKRGQNVTFRCDPISEHNRLYWYRQTLGQGPEFLTYFQNEAQLEKSRLLSDRFSAERPKGSFSTLEIQRTEQGDSAMYLCASSTPTGVKNIQYFGAGTRLSVL.

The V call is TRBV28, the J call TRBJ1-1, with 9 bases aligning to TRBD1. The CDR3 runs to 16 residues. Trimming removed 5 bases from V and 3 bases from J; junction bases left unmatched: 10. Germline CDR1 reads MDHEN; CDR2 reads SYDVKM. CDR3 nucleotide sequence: TGTGCCAGCAGTCTCTCCCCGGGACAGGGTGACACTGAAGCTTTCTTT. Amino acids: CASSLSPGQGDTEAFF.

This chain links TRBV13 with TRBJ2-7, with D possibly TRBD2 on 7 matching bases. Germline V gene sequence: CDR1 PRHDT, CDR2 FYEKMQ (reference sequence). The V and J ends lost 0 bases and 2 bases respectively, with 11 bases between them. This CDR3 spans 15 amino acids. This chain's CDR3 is CASSLGGRGAYEQYF. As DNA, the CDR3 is TGTGCCAGCAGCTTAGGTGGGAGGGGGGCCTACGAGCAGTACTTC.

CDR3 protein: CASSPTAGGSETQYF. DNA for the CDR3: TGCGCCAGCAGCCCGACCGCGGGGGGGAGCGAGACCCAGTACTTC. The rearrangement uses TRBV5-1 and TRBJ2-5, with TRBD2 identical over 9 bases. The CDR3 sequence is 15 residues long. J lost 5 bases, V lost 4 bases, and 9 bases had no gene match. Germline lookup yields CDR1 SGHRS and CDR2 YFSETQ.